This T cell receptor beta chain was documented in a study of T cells expressing NK-cell markers. TCRdb reprocessed the 5' RACE reads, with one entry per CDR3 protein and no DNA. Found here are approximately 550,000 distinct CDR3 sequences; the top ten clones hold around 3.3%. General observations from the study: The CD3+CD56-NKG2C+ fraction of a handful of donors was likewise dominated by these clonotypes.

The CDR3 has 15 amino acids. CDR1 is SGHNT and CDR2 is YYREEE in the germline V gene (reference sequence). Comment on this clonotype: Antigen specificity is unknown.

The TCR originated in a young man in good health. The source material was blood T cells: a sorted CD56 or NKG2C T cell subset, CD4+ or CD8+ T cells, or bulk PBMC T cells (not recorded which). The rearrangement uses TRBV5-4 and TRBJ2-1; the TCRdb call, TRBD2, lacks DNA for checking. The CDR3 here is CASSSDRTSRDEQFF.